This TCR beta chain was sequenced for a study of cytotoxic CD8 clonotypes in ibrutinib-treated CLL. Study in general: Response specimens were obtained following a median treatment duration of about twelve months, with a range of 6 to 36.

Measured with immunoSEQ multiplex PCR; TCRdb has only the in-frame clones, and not every one. In the table there are tens of thousands of clones, 45% to 50% of which are singletons. Cryopreserved PBMCs provided about 2 micrograms of genomic DNA for the TCR beta libraries. Germline V CDR1 and CDR2: SGHRS, YFSETQ. V was pared by 2 bases and J by 1 base, with 5 bases of the junction left unmatched. The CDR3 has 15 residues. The sequence was obtained from a human donor with chronic lymphocytic leukemia. J is TRBJ1-1 and V is TRBV5-1; TRBD1 matches 7 bases. The specimen comprised PBMCs, sampled before ibrutinib treatment. Here the CDR3 reads CASSLTGTANTEAFF. The CDR3 DNA follows: TGCGCCAGCAGCTTAACCGGGACAGCGAACACTGAAGCTTTCTTT.